This paragraph covers one T cell receptor (beta chain) sequence. The antigen remains undetermined. The CDR3 runs to 15 residues. Germline values: CDR1 SEHNR, CDR2 FQNEAQ (reference sequence). With 6 bases removed from V and 2 bases from J, the gap between germline ends came to 13 bases. The sample is drawn from a study of cytomegalovirus exposure and HLA in healthy donors. Whole-study results and caveats: There were around 160 TCR beta chains listed as cytomegalovirus-associated. Most TCRs appeared rarely, but some public TCRs recurred in many donors.

Use of 60 Vbeta and 13 Jbeta primers characterized the PCR. Original methodology: Unique TCR beta chains totaled some 81 million in a later count, with around 11 million of them shared. Profiled with immunoSEQ multiplex PCR; TCRdb holds only in-frame clones, not every one. The V and J calls and the clone size are those of that table, but D and trimming were determined from the DNA. The table lists more than 130,000 clones, less than 85% of them singletons. The rearrangement uses TRBV7-9 and TRBJ2-2, with a weak D call TRBD1 (7 bases). The sequenced sample consisted of PBMCs. This clonotype was obtained from a man aged 40-49 years in good health and CMV-seropositive. The CDR3 region is CASSPGGLNTGELFF. CDR3 bases: TGTGCCAGCAGTCCAGGGGGGTTAAACACCGGGGAGCTGTTTTTT.